This T cell receptor beta chain originates from a study of T cells in women clearing cervical HPV infection. Study-level information: Blood came at first lesion visit for cases, post-clearance for controls. Case blood was drawn a median around 140 days after lesion detection.

With regard to this clone: The read finishes 3 residues shy of the CDR3 end, and the germline J gene is used to complete it.

This CDR3 has 15 amino acids. The V gene end was trimmed by 5 bases and the J gene end by 5 bases; junction bases not matched to a gene: 5. Germline V lookup: CDR1 SGHTA, CDR2 FQGNSA. The assay was immunoSEQ multiplex PCR, and TCRdb's table has in-frame clones only and misses some. This sample's table reports about 25,000 clones. Input material: blood buffy coat. This chain links TRBV7-2 with TRBJ1-5; 11 nucleotides agree with TRBD1. This clonotype was obtained from a woman between 18 and 70 years old with a cervical HPV16 infection that either progressed to CIN3+ or cleared (not recorded which). The CDR3 protein is CASSTGTGGHQPQHF. The sequenced CDR3 bases are TGTGCCAGCAGCACAGGGACAGGGGGGCATCAGCCC.